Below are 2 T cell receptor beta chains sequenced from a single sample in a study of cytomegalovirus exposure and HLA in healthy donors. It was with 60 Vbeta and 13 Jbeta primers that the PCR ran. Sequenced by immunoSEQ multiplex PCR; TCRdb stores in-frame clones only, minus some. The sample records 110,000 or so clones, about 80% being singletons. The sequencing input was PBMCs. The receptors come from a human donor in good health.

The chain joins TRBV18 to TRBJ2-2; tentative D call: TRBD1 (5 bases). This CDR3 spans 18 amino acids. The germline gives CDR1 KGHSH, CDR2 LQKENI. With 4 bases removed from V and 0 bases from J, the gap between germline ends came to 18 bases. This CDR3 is CASSQKLGGASNTGELFF. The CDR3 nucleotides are TGTGCCAGCTCACAAAAGCTGGGTGGGGCTTCGAACACCGGGGAGCTGTTTTTT.

This CDR3 reads CASSAALSVTGELFF. The CDR3 nucleotides read TGTGCCAGCAGTGCTGCATTGAGCGTCACCGGGGAGCTGTTTTTT. The rearrangement links TRBV6-5 to TRBJ2-2; the D is unclear. V lost 5 bases and J 4 bases, leaving 14 bases between the germline ends. The germline CDR1 and CDR2 sequences are MNHEY and SVGAGI. This CDR3 region has 15 residues.